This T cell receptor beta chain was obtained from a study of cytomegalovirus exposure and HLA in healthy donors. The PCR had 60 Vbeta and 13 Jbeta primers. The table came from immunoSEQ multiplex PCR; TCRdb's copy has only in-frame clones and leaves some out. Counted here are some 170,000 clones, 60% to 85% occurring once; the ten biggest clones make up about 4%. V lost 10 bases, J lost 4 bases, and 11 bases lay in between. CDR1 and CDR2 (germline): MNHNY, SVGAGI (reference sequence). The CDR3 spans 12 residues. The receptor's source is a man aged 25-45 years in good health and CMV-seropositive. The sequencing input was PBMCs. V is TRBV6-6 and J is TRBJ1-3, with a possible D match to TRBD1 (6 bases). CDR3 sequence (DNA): TGTGCCACCGCAGGGGACGGAAACACCATATATTTT. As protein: CATAGDGNTIYF.